Below are 5 T cell receptor beta chains sequenced from a single sample in a study of T cell responses to AZD1222 COVID-19 vaccine (dated by TCRdb to the early 2020s). To prepare the library, the immunoSEQ multiplex PCR assay was applied. The clones in this table, taken by TCRdb from immuneACCESS, are in-frame only. Not every clone is retained; where verified, under half of the shortfall comes from an unresolved V gene, and the cause of the rest is unknown. The sample profile shows 95,000 to 110,000 clones; about 92% of them were found once. Of the sample, about 4.8% falls within the top ten clones. What this sample's time point label stands for: baseline before first vaccination. Sequencing used peripheral blood, obtained on day 0 of AZD1222 vaccination. Receptors originate from an adult in good health.

This sequence joins TRBV27 and TRBJ2-7, with 9 bases matching TRBD2. The J segment lost 2 bases and the V segment lost 8 bases, leaving 4 bases of the junction unmatched. Germline V CDR1 and CDR2: MNHEY, SMNVEV (reference sequence). CDR3 length: 13 amino acids. The CDR3 bases are TGTGCCAGCGCGGGGGGGGGTCCCTACGAGCAGTACTTC. Residues: CASAGGGPYEQYF.

The chain carries TRBV19 and TRBJ2-7, with TRBD1 matching 11 bases. Germline lookup yields CDR1 LNHDA and CDR2 SQIVND (reference sequence). This CDR3 contains 14 residues. After removal of 6 bases from V and 0 bases from J, the junction contained 1 base not matched to a gene. The CDR3 loop reads CASSGTGGSYEQYF. As DNA, the CDR3 is TGTGCCAGTAGCGGGACAGGGGGCTCCTACGAGCAGTACTTC.

This clone was detected once. This sequence joins TRBV27 and TRBJ1-1; D possibly corresponds to TRBD1 (6 bases). Germline CDR1 reads MNHEY; CDR2 reads SMNVEV (reference sequence). Trimming cost V 7 bases and J 1 base, with 13 bases left between them. The CDR3 length is 14 residues. The CDR3: CASTMGHPNTEAFF. For the CDR3, the DNA is TGTGCCAGCACTATGGGACATCCGAACACTGAAGCTTTCTTT.

The chain is built from TRBV7-9 and TRBJ2-7; TRBD2 might be the D (6 bases). The V gene lost 3 bases and the J gene lost 5 bases, with 11 bases spanning the gap. The germline gives CDR1 SEHNR, CDR2 FQNEAQ (reference sequence). The CDR3 sequence is 13 residues long. The CDR3 loop is CASSFAPGDEQYF. CDR3 coding DNA: TGTGCCAGCAGCTTCGCCCCGGGGGACGAGCAGTACTTC. The full variable domain, with the rest looked up from reference TRBV7-9 and TRBJ2-7, is DTGVSQNPRHKITKRGQNVTFRCDPISEHNRLYWYRQTLGQGPEFLTYFQNEAQLEKSRLLSDRFSAERPKGSFSTLEIQRTEQGDSAMYLCASSFAPGDEQYFGPGTRLTVT.

The V gene is TRBV12-5, the J gene TRBJ1-2, with unresolved D. Trimming removed 4 bases at V and 7 bases at J, with 13 bases between. This CDR3 is 13 amino acids long. The V gene's germline CDR1 is LGHNT and CDR2 FRNRAP. CDR3 nucleotides: TGTGCTAGTGGTTCCCCGGATTCAAGTGGCTACACCTTC. It codes for CASGSPDSSGYTF.